Presented here are 29 T cell receptor beta chains from one specimen sequenced in a study of control samples from healthy donors and cancer patients. TCRdb keeps only in-frame clones here, not all; method: immunoSEQ multiplex PCR. The data show just under 150,000 clones, with 91% seen just once and under 4% held by the top ten. Sequences were obtained from blood. The receptors were gathered from a man aged 25 to 45 in good health.

The chain recombines TRBV27 with TRBJ1-6; D perhaps matches TRBD1 (5 bases). Between the trimmed V and J ends, which lost 1 base and 9 bases, there was a span of 13 bases. The CDR3 covers 15 residues. Germline assignment: CDR1 MNHEY and CDR2 SMNVEV (reference sequence). CDR3 DNA: TGTGCCAGCAGTTTATTGTCAGGGTTGGGTTCACCCCTCCACTTT. Amino acid sequence: CASSLLSGLGSPLHF.

This clone was counted only a few times. V is TRBV4-2 and J is TRBJ1-2; 7 bases agree with TRBD1. V shed 1 base, J shed 4 bases, and the junction held 6 bases outside the gene matches. This CDR3 is built from 15 residues. CDR1 and CDR2 (germline): LGHNA, YNFKEQ. The CDR3 is CASSQVGTDSYGYTF. Written as DNA, the CDR3 is TGTGCCAGCAGCCAAGTTGGGACAGATTCCTATGGCTACACCTTC.

The chain has TRBV7-6 and TRBJ1-5; D is uncertain. This CDR3 comprises 15 residues. Trimming pared 1 base from V and 2 bases from J, leaving 9 bases between. Germline V lookup: CDR1 SGHVS, CDR2 FNYEAQ. CDR3 DNA sequence: TGTGCCAGCAGCTTAGGGGTTGGGGGCAATCAGCCCCAGCATTTT. Its protein is CASSLGVGGNQPQHF.

This clone was counted a single time. The genes are TRBV15 and TRBJ1-5, with TRBD1 matching over 7 bases. The J segment lost 9 bases and the V segment lost 0 bases, leaving 8 bases of the junction unmatched. In germline, CDR1 is LNHNV, CDR2 YYDKDF (reference sequence). The CDR3 totals 15 residues. The CDR3 coding sequence is TGTGCCACCAGCAGAGATAGGGGGCCCGAAGGGCCCCAGCATTTT. Encoded protein: CATSRDRGPEGPQHF.

The rearrangement joins TRBV27 to TRBJ2-2; TRBD1 aligns across 8 bases. After removal of 7 bases from V and 4 bases from J, the junction contained 11 bases not matched to a gene. Germline V gene sequence: CDR1 MNHEY, CDR2 SMNVEV (reference sequence). The CDR3 loop spans 16 amino acids. The CDR3 spells CASIMGQGAGTGELFF. Written as DNA, the CDR3 is TGTGCCAGCATCATGGGTCAGGGGGCGGGCACCGGGGAGCTGTTTTTT.

This sequence joins TRBV7-9 and TRBJ2-7; maybe TRBD2 (5 bases). This CDR3 has 16 residues. Trimming left V 5 bases short and J 0 bases short, with 17 bases between. Germline V gene lookup returns CDR1 SEHNR and CDR2 FQNEAQ (reference sequence). The CDR3: CASSTESSYLSYEQYF. The DNA for the CDR3 is TGTGCCAGCAGCACCGAATCTAGCTACCTCTCCTACGAGCAGTACTTC. Variable domain in full (rest from reference TRBV7-9 and TRBJ2-7): DTGVSQNPRHKITKRGQNVTFRCDPISEHNRLYWYRQTLGQGPEFLTYFQNEAQLEKSRLLSDRFSAERPKGSFSTLEIQRTEQGDSAMYLCASSTESSYLSYEQYFGPGTRLTVT.

In this sample, this clone turned up a few times. The chain is built from TRBV28 and TRBJ1-3; 10 nucleotides line up with TRBD1. CDR3 length: 17 amino acids. Germline CDR1 reads MDHEN; CDR2 reads SYDVKM. V gave up 6 bases and J gave up 0 bases; unmatched junction bases: 8. For the CDR3, the DNA is TGTGCCAGCAGCCATTGGACAGGGGGGGACTCTGGAAACACCATATATTTT. Amino acid sequence: CASSHWTGGDSGNTIYF.

The J gene is TRBJ1-1, the V gene TRBV6-5; 7 positions agree with TRBD1. The V segment lost 10 bases and the J segment 3 bases; nucleotides outside the gene matches: 8. CDR3 size: 13 residues. Germline V lookup: CDR1 MNHEY, CDR2 SVGAGI. The CDR3 DNA reads TGTGCCACCCAGGACAGGTCGGACACTGAAGCTTTCTTT. It yields the protein CATQDRSDTEAFF.

The chain uses TRBV29-1 and TRBJ1-2; TRBD1 aligns across 7 bases. With V trimmed by 5 bases and J by 4 bases, 7 bases remained unmatched. Per germline, CDR1 SQVTM and CDR2 ANQGSEA. The CDR3 is 13 residues long. CDR3 residues: CSVKTGTRYGYTF. CDR3 DNA sequence: TGCAGCGTTAAGACAGGGACCCGCTATGGCTACACCTTC.

In the case of this clone: The same CDR3 arises from other DNA sequences in this sample as well. V gene TRBV27 combines with J gene TRBJ1-5; no reliable D call. This CDR3 spans 14 amino acids. Deletions cut 0 bases from V and 1 base from J, with 4 bases between. Germline CDR1 reads MNHEY; CDR2 reads SMNVEV (reference sequence). The CDR3 region has the DNA TGTGCCAGCAGTTTATCGGGGAGCAATCAGCCCCAGCATTTT. Translated, it gives CASSLSGSNQPQHF.

This clone was seen only once. This sample includes further DNA sequences coding for the same CDR3. This chain uses TRBV18 with TRBJ2-3; D is ambiguous. CDR1 KGHSH and CDR2 LQKENI come from the germline V gene. V dropped 2 bases and J dropped 2 bases, with 5 bases sitting between them. The CDR3 length is 13 residues. The CDR3: CASSPGSTDTQYF. The CDR3 coding sequence is TGTGCCAGCTCACCAGGGTCCACAGATACGCAGTATTTT.

The chain recombines TRBV6-1 with TRBJ2-7; possible D gene TRBD2, 6 bases. The CDR3 contains 15 residues. The germline CDR1 and CDR2 sequences are MNHNS and SASEGT. The V and J ends lost 1 base and 3 bases respectively, with 13 bases between them. The CDR3 DNA sequence: TGTGCCAGCAGTGAAGAGGGAGGACCCCTCTACGAGCAGTACTTC. This encodes CASSEEGGPLYEQYF.

The chain employs TRBV12-3 or TRBV12-4 and TRBJ1-5; D is unclear. The CDR3 contains 13 residues. V lost 2 bases to trimming and J lost 4 bases, with 6 bases between them. The CDR3 nucleotides are TGTGCCAGCAGTTTAAGTTGGAATCAGCCCCAGCATTTT. Encoded protein: CASSLSWNQPQHF.

V and J are TRBV6-5 and TRBJ2-3; the D is unclear. V lost 4 bases and J lost 3, with 11 bases in between. Germline V gene data show CDR1 as MNHEY and CDR2 as SVGAGI. The CDR3 is made up of 14 amino acids. Here the CDR3 DNA reads TGTGCCAGCAGTTCCCTCGTGGGTACAGATACGCAGTATTTT. Translated: CASSSLVGTDTQYF.

The genes are TRBV7-9 and TRBJ1-2; a possible D gene is TRBD1 (5 bases). The CDR3 length is 15 residues. Germline loops: CDR1 SEHNR, CDR2 FQNEAQ (reference sequence). The V and J ends lost 1 base and 4 bases respectively, with 13 bases between them. The CDR3 region is CASSLVPGHLYGYTF. For the CDR3, the DNA is TGTGCCAGCAGCTTAGTCCCCGGACACCTCTATGGCTACACCTTC.

The chain has TRBV5-1 and TRBJ1-2, with 7 bases that match TRBD1. The CDR3 runs 15 residues. V shed 5 bases, J shed 4 bases, and the junction held 11 bases outside the gene matches. Germline CDR1 is SGHRS and CDR2 is YFSETQ. CDR3 coding DNA: TGCGCCAGCAGTTTCGACAGGGCCCCCAGCTATGGCTACACCTTC. Protein: CASSFDRAPSYGYTF.

The V and J genes are TRBV9 and TRBJ1-4; D ambiguous. Germline-derived CDR1 and CDR2 are SGDLS and YYNGEE. The CDR3 is 13 residues long. Between the trimmed V and J ends, which lost 3 bases and 5 bases, there was a span of 8 bases. CDR3: CASSDGSNEKLFF. The DNA of the CDR3 is TGTGCCAGCAGCGATGGTTCGAATGAAAAACTGTTTTTT.

The chain has TRBV2 and TRBJ2-7; D uncertain. Germline V gene lookup returns CDR1 SNHLY and CDR2 FYNNEI. There are 14 residues in the CDR3. V was clipped by 4 bases and J by 2 bases, with 12 bases between them. This CDR3 is CASSGVGVAYEQYF. DNA of the CDR3: TGTGCCAGCAGTGGGGTCGGTGTAGCCTACGAGCAGTACTTC.

The chain couples TRBV7-9 to TRBJ1-2, with 8 positions matching TRBD1. Germline V gives CDR1 SEHNR, CDR2 FQNEAQ (reference sequence). After removal of 5 bases from V and 5 bases from J, the junction contained 7 bases not matched to a gene. This CDR3 has 14 residues. Here the CDR3 DNA reads TGTGCCAGCAGCCCCCGAACAGGGGGGTATGGCTACACCTTC. Its protein product is CASSPRTGGYGYTF.

This clone was seen more than once but under ten times. CDR3 residues: CAWSPRDSSYEQYF. The CDR3 region has the DNA TGTGCCTGGAGTCCGAGGGACAGCTCCTACGAGCAGTACTTC. The chain combines TRBV30 with TRBJ2-7; 7 bases agree with TRBD1. CDR3 length: 14 amino acids. Germline CDR1 and CDR2: GTSNPN and SVGIG (reference sequence). Trimming at V came to 2 bases and at J to 0 bases, leaving 4 bases not matched to a gene.

The chain uses TRBV25-1 and TRBJ2-3, with 10 bases aligning to TRBD2. The germline CDR1 and CDR2 sequences are MGHDK and SYGVNS. This CDR3 comprises 15 residues. V lost 6 bases, J lost 2 bases, and 5 bases stayed unmatched. CDR3 sequence reads: CASRATSGTTDTQYF. The CDR3 DNA is TGTGCCAGCAGGGCTACTAGCGGGACCACAGATACGCAGTATTTT.

This clone appeared once. The chain recombines TRBV30 with TRBJ1-1, with 9 bases lining up with TRBD1. In germline, CDR1 is GTSNPN, CDR2 SVGIG (reference sequence). This CDR3 region has 13 residues. With 2 bases clipped from V and 7 bases from J, the junction kept 5 bases outside the gene matches. The CDR3 loop is CAWSFRQGDEAFF. CDR3 bases: TGTGCCTGGAGTTTCCGACAGGGGGATGAAGCTTTCTTT. Complete variable domain (other parts from reference TRBV30 and TRBJ1-1): SQTIHQWPATLVQPVGSPLSLECTVEGTSNPNLYWYRQAAGRGLQLLFYSVGIGQISSEVPQNLSASRPQDRQFILSSKKLLLSDSGFYLCAWSFRQGDEAFFGQGTRLTVV.

V gene TRBV30 combines with J gene TRBJ1-2, with D perhaps matching TRBD1 (6 bases). The germline V and J ends were trimmed by 0 bases and 2 bases, with 13 bases remaining between them. CDR1 is GTSNPN, CDR2 SVGIG, per germline (reference sequence). CDR3 length: 15 residues. The CDR3 DNA follows: TGTGCCTGGAGTGTATTCAGGGGACGAAACTATGGCTACACCTTC. It specifies CAWSVFRGRNYGYTF.

The rearrangement links TRBV27 to TRBJ2-7; D gene ambiguous. Germline assignment: CDR1 MNHEY and CDR2 SMNVEV (reference sequence). V was cut by 5 bases and J by 1 base, with 12 bases left in between. The CDR3 length is 14 residues. The CDR3 reads CASSPTYGSYEQYF. CDR3 DNA sequence: TGTGCCAGCAGTCCGACGTATGGTTCCTACGAGCAGTACTTC.

This chain links TRBV19 with TRBJ2-1; TRBD1 agrees at 10 bases. Germline CDR1 LNHDA, CDR2 SQIVND (reference sequence). V dropped 11 bases and J dropped 8; count of bases not matched to a gene: 12. The CDR3 sequence is 14 residues long. CDR3 protein: CAHWAGQGIHEQFF. The CDR3 DNA sequence: TGTGCCCATTGGGCGGGACAGGGGATCCATGAGCAGTTCTTC.

The rearrangement links TRBV11-1 to TRBJ2-7; D may be TRBD1 (6 bases). Germline V gene sequence: CDR1 SGHAT, CDR2 FQDESV (reference sequence). V was trimmed by 7 bases and J by 4 bases, leaving 17 bases between them. The CDR3 has 14 residues. The CDR3 DNA reads as TGTGCCAGCACCCAACAGGGTATCGGGTACGAGCAGTACTTC. Encoded protein: CASTQQGIGYEQYF.

V is TRBV10-3 and J is TRBJ2-6; D call uncertain. The CDR3 sequence is 14 residues long. The V gene lost 4 bases and the J gene lost 0 bases, with 4 bases spanning the gap. Germline CDR1 is ENHRY and CDR2 is SYGVKD. The DNA for the CDR3 is TGTGCCATCAGTGGTAGCTCTGGGGCCAACGTCCTGACTTTC. This translates into CAISGSSGANVLTF.

This chain joins TRBV29-1 and TRBJ1-1; D is unclear. CDR3 length: 14 residues. Germline lookup yields CDR1 SQVTM and CDR2 ANQGSEA. V was trimmed by 2 bases and J by 0 bases, leaving 10 bases between them. CDR3 DNA: TGCAGCGTTGAAAACCGCCTCATGAACACTGAAGCTTTCTTT. Translation gives CSVENRLMNTEAFF.

The genes are TRBV4-1 and TRBJ2-7, with 7 bases identical to TRBD1. Trimming cost V 0 bases and J 3 bases; bases outside gene matches: 2. The germline V gene encodes CDR1 MGHRA and CDR2 YSYEKL. The CDR3 runs 14 residues. DNA for the CDR3: TGCGCCAGCAGCCAAGAGACAGGGAACTACGAGCAGTACTTC. Translation gives CASSQETGNYEQYF.